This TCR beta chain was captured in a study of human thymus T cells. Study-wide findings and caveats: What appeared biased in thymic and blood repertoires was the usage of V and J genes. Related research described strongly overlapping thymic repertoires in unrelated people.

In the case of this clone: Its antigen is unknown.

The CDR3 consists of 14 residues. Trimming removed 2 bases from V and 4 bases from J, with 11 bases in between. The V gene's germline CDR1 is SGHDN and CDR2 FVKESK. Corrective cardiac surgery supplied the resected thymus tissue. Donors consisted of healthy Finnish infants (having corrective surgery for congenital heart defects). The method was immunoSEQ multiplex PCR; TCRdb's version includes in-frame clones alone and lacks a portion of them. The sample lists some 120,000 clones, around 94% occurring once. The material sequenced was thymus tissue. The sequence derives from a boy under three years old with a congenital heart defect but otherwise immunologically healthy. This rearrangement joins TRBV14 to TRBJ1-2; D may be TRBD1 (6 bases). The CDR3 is CASSQQGSGYGYTF. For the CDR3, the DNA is TGTGCCAGCAGCCAACAGGGGAGCGGCTATGGCTACACCTTC.